One and the same sample provided the 30 T cell receptor beta chains below, sequenced in a study of T cell responses to AZD1222 COVID-19 vaccine. This table comes from immunoSEQ multiplex PCR, and its TCRdb copy is limited to in-frame clones, with some not included. In the table there are over 100,000 clones, more than 70% of which are singletons. The specimen comprised peripheral blood, sampled 28 days after the second AZD1222 dose. Receptors originate from an adult who received the AZD1222 COVID-19 vaccine.

This chain connects TRBV7-2 to TRBJ2-7, with D perhaps TRBD1 (6 bases). Germline values: CDR1 SGHTA, CDR2 FQGNSA. The V and J ends lost 6 bases and 0 bases respectively, with 12 bases between them. The CDR3 spans 14 residues. Here the CDR3 reads CASRFDRTSYEQYF. The CDR3 nucleotides are TGTGCCAGCAGGTTTGACAGGACCTCCTACGAGCAGTACTTC.

The chain carries TRBV18 and TRBJ1-2, with 10 bases that match TRBD1. This CDR3 region has 17 residues. Germline loops: CDR1 KGHSH, CDR2 LQKENI. Unmatched junction bases numbered 8, after V lost 4 bases and J lost 0 bases. CDR3 residues: CASSQIRDRGPNYGYTF. In DNA form, the CDR3 reads TGTGCCAGCTCACAAATCCGGGACAGGGGCCCTAACTATGGCTACACCTTC.

The V call is TRBV27, the J call TRBJ1-4; D remains unclear. Trimming left V 0 bases short and J 4 bases short, with 9 bases between. Germline CDR1 is MNHEY and CDR2 is SMNVEV (reference sequence). This CDR3 spans 15 amino acids. The CDR3 here is CASSLSDPLNEKLFF. The CDR3 region has the DNA TGTGCCAGCAGTTTATCGGATCCCCTTAATGAAAAACTGTTTTTT.

The J gene is TRBJ1-4, the V gene TRBV29-1, with TRBD1 identical over 8 bases. CDR1 is SQVTM, CDR2 ANQGSEA, per germline. V was pared by 6 bases and J by 8 bases, with 5 bases of the junction left unmatched. This CDR3 has 12 amino acids. As DNA, the CDR3 is TGCAGCGTCCGGACAGGGTTCGAAAAACTGTTTTTT. Encoded protein: CSVRTGFEKLFF.

V and J are TRBV28 and TRBJ1-5, with D possibly being TRBD1 (5 bases). The CDR3 is 16 amino acids. Germline-derived CDR1 and CDR2 are MDHEN and SYDVKM. Trimming shortened V by 6 bases and J by 0 bases, and 15 bases separated the two germline ends. As DNA, the CDR3 is TGTGCCAGCAGCCCCCGGGACCCCTATAGCAATCAGCCCCAGCATTTT. Its protein is CASSPRDPYSNQPQHF. The whole variable domain, filled in from reference TRBV28 and TRBJ1-5, reads DVKVTQSSRYLVKRTGEKVFLECVQDMDHENMFWYRQDPGLGLRLIYFSYDVKMKEKGDIPEGYSVSREKKERFSLILESASTNQTSMYLCASSPRDPYSNQPQHFGDGTRLSIL.

This rearrangement joins TRBV11-2 to TRBJ2-7, with 8 nucleotides matching TRBD1. V trimming: 7 bases; J trimming: 7 bases; junction bases outside the gene matches: 18. The CDR3 extends over 16 amino acids. In germline, CDR1 is SGHAT, CDR2 FQNNGV. CDR3 region: CASNPTGGNLFGEQYF. The CDR3 coding sequence is TGTGCCAGCAACCCTACAGGGGGTAATCTATTCGGGGAGCAGTACTTC.

The rearrangement links TRBV7-9 to TRBJ1-5; no firm D call. V dropped 1 base and J dropped 6 bases, with 4 bases sitting between them. The CDR3 consists of 12 residues. CDR1 is SEHNR, CDR2 FQNEAQ, per germline (reference sequence). The CDR3, as DNA: TGTGCCAGCAGCTTAGTCGGTCAGCCCCAGCATTTT. Protein product: CASSLVGQPQHF.

CDR3 protein: CATSRPRGVAGGTDTQYF. Written as DNA, the CDR3 is TGTGCCACCAGCAGACCCCGGGGGGTAGCGGGGGGCACAGATACGCAGTATTTT. The rearrangement joins TRBV15 to TRBJ2-3; TRBD2 aligns across 9 bases. Unmatched junction bases numbered 10, after V lost 2 bases and J lost 1 base. CDR3 length equals 18 residues. Germline V CDR1 and CDR2: LNHNV, YYDKDF (reference sequence). Full variable domain (outside the CDR3, taken from reference TRBV15 and TRBJ2-3): DAMVIQNPRYQVTQFGKPVTLSCSQTLNHNVMYWYQQKSSQAPKLLFHYYDKDFNNEADTPDNFQSRRPNTSFCFLDIRSPGLGDTAMYLCATSRPRGVAGGTDTQYFGPGTRLTVL.

This chain connects TRBV3-1 (or the pseudogene TRBV3-2) to TRBJ1-1; 8 bases are a match to TRBD1. Germline assignment: CDR1 LGHDT and CDR2 YNNKEL (reference sequence). This CDR3 comprises 12 residues. V lost 0 bases and J lost 10; bases outside the gene matches: 1. The CDR3 here is CASSQEGQGAFF. The CDR3 nucleotides read TGTGCCAGCAGCCAAGAAGGACAGGGAGCTTTCTTT.

This clone was seen just once. The rearrangement joins TRBV18 to TRBJ1-6; 9 nucleotides match TRBD1. Trimming cost V 5 bases and J 5 bases; bases outside gene matches: 4. CDR1 is KGHSH, CDR2 LQKENI, per germline. There are 15 residues in the CDR3. The CDR3 coding sequence is TGTGCCAGCTCATCCGACAGGGGGGATAATTCACCCCTCCACTTT. This translates into CASSSDRGDNSPLHF.

In this sample, this clone turned up a few times. The chain employs TRBV29-1 and TRBJ1-1; TRBD1 agrees at 9 bases. This CDR3 is built from 14 residues. Germline lookup yields CDR1 SQVTM and CDR2 ANQGSEA. Germline trimming cut 7 bases from V and 5 bases from J; bases unmatched to any gene: 11. The chain's CDR3 is CSAAAQGALTEAFF. CDR3 in DNA: TGCAGCGCTGCTGCACAGGGGGCTCTAACTGAAGCTTTCTTT.

The rearrangement joins TRBV6-5 to TRBJ2-3, with D possibly matching TRBD1 (6 bases). The CDR3 has 16 residues. V lost 3 bases and J 1 base, leaving 14 bases between the germline ends. Looked up from germline, CDR1 is MNHEY and CDR2 is SVGAGI. CDR3 amino acids: CASSYHTGRGTDTQYF. The CDR3 coding sequence is TGTGCCAGCAGTTATCACACAGGGCGAGGCACAGATACGCAGTATTTT.

The V call is TRBV6-5, the J call TRBJ1-2; TRBD1 aligns across 8 bases. Germline V gene data show CDR1 as MNHEY and CDR2 as SVGAGI. V dropped 6 bases and J dropped 7; count of bases not matched to a gene: 10. The CDR3 loop spans 14 amino acids. The chain's CDR3 is CASSPAQGVSGYTF. CDR3 sequence (DNA): TGTGCCAGCAGCCCCGCACAGGGGGTGAGTGGCTACACCTTC.

This clone was detected once. The J gene is TRBJ1-6, the V gene TRBV11-3; D is unclear. Trimming removed 1 base at V and 11 bases at J, with 9 bases between. Germline V CDR1 and CDR2: SGHNT, YENEEA. CDR3 length: 13 residues. The CDR3 DNA reads as TGTGCCAGCAGCTTAGTCCGCAGCCCACCCCTCCACTTT. It codes for CASSLVRSPPLHF.

The V and J genes are TRBV10-3 and TRBJ2-3; 8 bases match TRBD1. V gave up 0 bases and J gave up 2 bases; unmatched junction bases: 4. The CDR3 totals 16 residues. Germline-derived CDR1 and CDR2 are ENHRY and SYGVKD. CDR3 sequence: CAISESRDRLTDTQYF. The CDR3 DNA reads TGTGCCATCAGTGAGTCCCGGGACAGGCTCACAGATACGCAGTATTTT.

The chain is built from TRBV19 and TRBJ1-1; TRBD1 agrees at 10 bases. The CDR3 spans 16 residues. The germline V gene encodes CDR1 LNHDA and CDR2 SQIVND (reference sequence). V shed 6 bases, J shed 3 bases, and the junction held 10 bases outside the gene matches. Written as DNA, the CDR3 is TGTGCCAGTAGGAAGAACCGGGACAGGGGACACACTGAAGCTTTCTTT. Translating it yields CASRKNRDRGHTEAFF.

The chain has TRBV4-3 and TRBJ1-5; D possibly corresponds to TRBD1 (6 bases). There are 15 residues in the CDR3. Trimming removed 2 bases from V and 5 bases from J, with 13 bases in between. The germline V gene has CDR1 LGHNA and CDR2 YSLEER. The CDR3 sequence is CASSQQGRGDQPQHF. CDR3 in DNA: TGCGCCAGCAGCCAACAGGGCAGGGGTGATCAGCCCCAGCATTTT.

This sequence joins TRBV9 and TRBJ2-2; D not certain. The CDR3 contains 16 residues. V dropped 0 bases and J dropped 0 bases, with 9 bases sitting between them. The germline V gene encodes CDR1 SGDLS and CDR2 YYNGEE. The CDR3 DNA follows: TGTGCCAGCAGCGTAGAAGGGTTGGCGAACACCGGGGAGCTGTTTTTT. Residues: CASSVEGLANTGELFF.

The chain recombines TRBV2 with TRBJ1-2; weak D call: TRBD1 (6 bases). CDR1 SNHLY and CDR2 FYNNEI come from the germline V gene. Trimming took 4 bases from V and 2 from J, leaving 11 bases between them. The length of the CDR3 is 14 residues. CDR3 region: CASSVGAQNYGYTF. The DNA of the CDR3 is TGTGCCAGCAGTGTGGGGGCTCAGAACTATGGCTACACCTTC.

V and J are TRBV10-3 and TRBJ1-2; possible D gene TRBD1, 6 bases. This CDR3 has 12 amino acids. Germline lookup yields CDR1 ENHRY and CDR2 SYGVKD. Trimming removed 8 bases at V and 5 bases at J, with 12 bases between. This CDR3 is CAIRAGVYGYTF. CDR3 sequence (DNA): TGTGCCATCCGGGCAGGGGTTTATGGCTACACCTTC.

The chain joins TRBV27 to TRBJ2-7, with TRBD1 matching 8 bases. The CDR3 loop spans 13 amino acids. Germline V gives CDR1 MNHEY, CDR2 SMNVEV (reference sequence). V lost 8 bases and J lost 5; bases outside the gene matches: 8. The CDR3 reads CASGQDRVDEQYF. Here the CDR3 DNA reads TGTGCCAGCGGCCAGGACAGGGTCGACGAGCAGTACTTC.

The chain links TRBV27 to TRBJ2-1; D unclear. The V gene lost 1 base and the J gene lost 6 bases, with 7 bases spanning the gap. The CDR3 has 13 residues. Germline CDR1 MNHEY, CDR2 SMNVEV (reference sequence). This CDR3 is CASSLWETNEQFF. Here the CDR3 DNA reads TGTGCCAGCAGTTTATGGGAAACCAATGAGCAGTTCTTC.

The chain combines TRBV6-6 with TRBJ2-3; tentative D call: TRBD1 (6 bases). This CDR3 has 16 amino acids. The V end lost 0 bases, the J end lost 3 bases, and 13 bases lay between the germline ends. Per germline, CDR1 MNHNY and CDR2 SVGAGI (reference sequence). The CDR3 protein is CASSYSPGHQTDTQYF. For the CDR3, the DNA is TGTGCCAGCAGTTACTCTCCGGGACACCAAACAGATACGCAGTATTTT.

The chain couples TRBV11-2 to TRBJ2-3; D gene uncertain. The ends were cut back, 6 bases at V and 4 bases at J, with 14 bases in the middle. The CDR3 spans 14 residues. The germline V gene encodes CDR1 SGHAT and CDR2 FQNNGV. CDR3 bases: TGTGCCAGCAGAGAAGTGGGTTATTCAGATACGCAGTATTTT. The encoded protein is CASREVGYSDTQYF.

The sample holds one count of this clone. The chain links TRBV4-3 to TRBJ1-1; D possibly corresponds to TRBD1 (5 bases). The CDR3 contains 14 residues. V lost 5 bases and J 2 bases, leaving 12 bases between the germline ends. Germline lookup yields CDR1 LGHNA and CDR2 YSLEER. The CDR3 sequence is CASSTRTSNTEAFF. CDR3 DNA sequence: TGCGCCAGCAGCACCCGGACATCCAACACTGAAGCTTTCTTT.

DNA for the CDR3: TGCAGCGTAAAAGGCGACCGGGACAGGAGCTCCTACGAGCAGTACTTC. It is translated as CSVKGDRDRSSYEQYF. The V gene is TRBV29-1, the J gene TRBJ2-7; 8 bases are shared with TRBD1. This CDR3 has 16 residues. CDR1 SQVTM and CDR2 ANQGSEA come from the germline V gene. Trimming at V came to 6 bases and at J to 0 bases, leaving 13 bases not matched to a gene.

The chain carries TRBV5-4 and TRBJ1-1; D not resolved. Trimming shortened V by 4 bases and J by 1 base, and 20 bases separated the two germline ends. The CDR3 totals 17 residues. CDR1 SGHNT and CDR2 YYREEE come from the germline V gene (reference sequence). The CDR3 sequence: CASSPERGRATNTEAFF. CDR3 DNA: TGTGCCAGCAGCCCCGAAAGAGGCCGAGCCACGAACACTGAAGCTTTCTTT. Variable domain in full (rest from reference TRBV5-4 and TRBJ1-1): ETGVTQSPTHLIKTRGQQVTLRCSSQSGHNTVSWYQQALGQGPQFIFQYYREEENGRGNFPPRFSGLQFPNYSSELNVNALELDDSALYLCASSPERGRATNTEAFFGQGTRLTVV.

The chain recombines TRBV29-1 with TRBJ2-3; 9 bases line up with TRBD1. Germline values: CDR1 SQVTM, CDR2 ANQGSEA. The CDR3 length is 19 residues. After removal of 3 bases from V and 2 bases from J, the junction contained 18 bases not matched to a gene. The CDR3 DNA reads as TGCAGCGTTGACGGGGGACAGGGATTAGGATACTATGACACAGATACGCAGTATTTT. It encodes CSVDGGQGLGYYDTDTQYF.

The chain links TRBV9 to TRBJ2-5; no clear D gene. The CDR3 length is 13 residues. In germline, CDR1 is SGDLS, CDR2 YYNGEE. With 1 base removed from V and 3 bases from J, the gap between germline ends came to 7 bases. This CDR3 is CASSVNPKETQYF. The CDR3 region has the DNA TGTGCCAGCAGCGTAAACCCGAAAGAGACCCAGTACTTC.

The chain recombines TRBV28 with TRBJ1-3, with 8 bases that match TRBD1. The CDR3 has 18 amino acids. The germline CDR1 and CDR2 sequences are MDHEN and SYDVKM. After removal of 6 bases from V and 1 base from J, the junction contained 14 bases not matched to a gene. CDR3 loop: CASRVGGTGASSGNTIYF. The CDR3 coding sequence is TGTGCCAGCAGGGTGGGCGGGACAGGAGCAAGTTCTGGAAACACCATATATTTT.